The T cell receptor beta chain described here comes from a study of human T cells and chemical hapten exposure. Study-wide findings and caveats: PT1 expanded TCR counts correlated positively with patch test score. The study found expanded TCRs formed significantly more large CDR3 similarity clusters than controls. The number of TCRs above 1 in 1000 frequency did not change after DPC sensitization.

The time point denotes: pre-sensitization, week 0. Stated treatment: therapeutic diphenylcyclopropenone sensitization with weekly scalp DPC. A remark on this clonotype: What it recognizes is unknown.

TCRdb called the RACE reads again in MiXCR, with one record for every CDR3 protein. The table records roughly 250,000 distinct CDR3 sequences, approximately 8.6% of them present only once. This specimen consisted of whole blood, obtained in connection with sensitization to the hapten diphenylcyclopropenone (DPC). This TCR was recovered from a middle-aged woman with alopecia areata. Some clones in this sample may be carry-over from other donors' samples.

The CDR3 is CASSLNGYNSPLHF. CDR3 DNA sequence: TGTGCCAGCAGCTTAAATGGGTATAATTCACCCCTCCACTTT. This chain links TRBV11-3 with TRBJ1-6; D unclear. CDR1 and CDR2 from the germline V gene are SGHNT and YENEEA. Trimming left V 2 bases short and J 4 bases short, with 6 bases between. The CDR3 loop spans 14 amino acids. Supplemented by reference TRBV11-3 and TRBJ1-6, the full variable domain reads EAGVVQSPRYKIIEKKQPVAFWCNPISGHNTLYWYLQNLGQGPELLIRYENEEAVDDSQLPKDRFSAERLKGVDSTLKIQPAELGDSAVYLCASSLNGYNSPLHFGNGTRLTVT.